The 20 T cell receptor beta chains given below trace back to one sample, sequenced in a study of blood T cell repertoires in COVID-19. TCRdb's table, derived via immunoSEQ multiplex PCR, lists solely in-frame clones and lacks some. The sample lists 170,000 or so clones, 80% to 90% occurring once. Specimen: peripheral blood. Receptor source: a man in his fifties or sixties with active or convalescent COVID-19.

The chain carries TRBV25-1 and TRBJ1-1, with D unclear. Germline lookup yields CDR1 MGHDK and CDR2 SYGVNS. The V gene lost 6 bases and the J gene lost 1 base, with 9 bases spanning the gap. The CDR3 runs 13 residues. DNA for the CDR3: TGTGCCAGCAGCCGGTTGTGGAACACTGAAGCTTTCTTT. Its protein is CASSRLWNTEAFF.

The chain is built from TRBV28 and TRBJ1-1; the D gene is possibly TRBD1 (5 bases). The ends were cut back, 11 bases at V and 5 bases at J, with 18 bases in the middle. The germline V gene has CDR1 MDHEN and CDR2 SYDVKM. This CDR3 is 13 amino acids long. DNA for the CDR3: TGTGCCGCTTTTGGGGGGGTTGAGACTGAAGCTTTCTTT. Protein sequence: CAAFGGVETEAFF.

The chain couples TRBV7-3 to TRBJ2-2; tentative D call: TRBD2 (5 bases). Germline CDR1 SGHTA, CDR2 FQGTGA. Trimming pared 3 bases from V and 4 bases from J, leaving 15 bases between. The CDR3 is 16 residues long. CDR3 loop: CASSLAGREGTGELFF. In DNA, the CDR3 is TGTGCCAGCAGCTTGGCCGGCCGTGAGGGCACCGGGGAGCTGTTTTTT.

The sample holds a few counts of this clone. The chain recombines TRBV7-6 with TRBJ2-2; TRBD1 matches 9 bases. Germline trimming cut 5 bases from V and 6 bases from J; bases unmatched to any gene: 7. CDR3 length equals 15 residues. The V gene's germline CDR1 is SGHVS and CDR2 FNYEAQ. CDR3: CASSPRQGDAGELFF. The CDR3 bases are TGTGCCAGCAGCCCGCGACAGGGGGACGCCGGGGAGCTGTTTTTT.

This rearrangement joins TRBV19 to TRBJ1-4; TRBD1 might be the D (6 bases). Germline V gene lookup returns CDR1 LNHDA and CDR2 SQIVND (reference sequence). This CDR3 comprises 19 residues. V shed 0 bases and J shed 4 bases, with 21 bases lying between them. The CDR3 here is CASSIEGRGRPAGNEKLFF. As DNA, the CDR3 is TGTGCCAGTAGTATAGAGGGCAGGGGAAGGCCCGCGGGTAATGAAAAACTGTTTTTT.

The J gene is TRBJ1-2, the V gene TRBV3-1 (or the pseudogene TRBV3-2); D perhaps matches TRBD1 (6 bases). CDR3 length: 14 residues. Trimming pared 4 bases from V and 4 bases from J, leaving 13 bases between. CDR1 is LGHDT and CDR2 is YNNKEL in the germline V gene (reference sequence). CDR3 residues: CASSPGRGSYGYTF. The CDR3 DNA reads as TGTGCCAGCAGCCCTGGGAGGGGGAGCTATGGCTACACCTTC.

This clone was detected only a few times. This sequence joins TRBV5-6 and TRBJ2-5; D is possibly TRBD2 (6 bases). The CDR3 runs to 13 residues. V dropped 6 bases and J dropped 0 bases, with 9 bases sitting between them. Germline V CDR1 and CDR2: SGHDT, YYEEEE. The CDR3 spells CASTRLDQETQYF. The CDR3 DNA reads as TGTGCCAGCACCCGACTAGACCAAGAGACCCAGTACTTC. Full variable domain (outside the CDR3, taken from reference TRBV5-6 and TRBJ2-5): DAGVTQSPTHLIKTRGQQVTLRCSPKSGHDTVSWYQQALGQGPQFIFQYYEEEERQRGNFPDRFSGHQFPNYSSELNVNALLLGDSALYLCASTRLDQETQYFGPGTRLLVL.

The V gene is TRBV5-4, the J gene TRBJ1-3, with 9 bases aligning to TRBD1. CDR3 length equals 14 residues. J lost 6 bases, V lost 4 bases, and 5 bases had no gene match. CDR1 SGHNT and CDR2 YYREEE come from the germline V gene (reference sequence). CDR3: CASSAGQGINTIYF. CDR3 DNA: TGTGCCAGCAGCGCGGGACAGGGAATAAACACCATATATTTT.

The genes are TRBV5-1 and TRBJ2-5; D is possibly TRBD1 (7 bases). Deletions cut 0 bases from V and 2 bases from J, with 17 bases between. The CDR3 consists of 17 residues. Germline assignment: CDR1 SGHRS and CDR2 YFSETQ. CDR3 nucleotide sequence: TGCGCCAGCAGCTTGGGACTTGGCGGGACAGAACAAGAGACCCAGTACTTC. The encoded protein is CASSLGLGGTEQETQYF.

The V call is TRBV10-3, the J call TRBJ2-1, with TRBD2 as a possible D gene (5 bases). V was shortened by 6 bases and J by 5 bases, with 11 bases between the two germline ends. The CDR3 has 13 amino acids. Germline lookup yields CDR1 ENHRY and CDR2 SYGVKD. The CDR3 nucleotides read TGTGCCATCAGGTCGGACTCAAACAATGAGCAGTTCTTC. Translation gives CAIRSDSNNEQFF.

This clone was counted only a few times. This chain links TRBV9 with TRBJ2-2; D call uncertain. With 3 bases removed from V and 0 bases from J, the gap between germline ends came to 6 bases. Germline V gene sequence: CDR1 SGDLS, CDR2 YYNGEE. This CDR3 is 14 amino acids long. The CDR3 region is CASSERANTGELFF. The CDR3 region has the DNA TGTGCCAGCAGCGAAAGAGCGAACACCGGGGAGCTGTTTTTT.

This sequence joins TRBV3-1 (or the pseudogene TRBV3-2) and TRBJ2-2; D gene unclear. The CDR3 is 13 amino acids. Trimming pared 1 base from V and 7 bases from J, leaving 7 bases between. Germline V CDR1 and CDR2: LGHDT, YNNKEL (reference sequence). CDR3 amino acids: CASSQVANGELFF. The CDR3 DNA follows: TGTGCCAGCAGCCAAGTAGCCAACGGGGAGCTGTTTTTT.

The V gene is TRBV2, the J gene TRBJ1-4; the D gene is possibly TRBD1 (6 bases). CDR1 is SNHLY and CDR2 is FYNNEI in the germline V gene. The CDR3 length is 15 residues. Trimming left V 3 bases short and J 6 bases short, with 14 bases between. The DNA for the CDR3 is TGTGCCAGCAGTGACGGCAGTAGGGGGTATGAAAAACTGTTTTTT. Translating it yields CASSDGSRGYEKLFF.

The genes are TRBV24-1 and TRBJ2-1, with D uncertain. This CDR3 spans 11 amino acids. The V gene's germline CDR1 is KGHDR and CDR2 SFDVKD. Trimming took 6 bases from V and 9 from J, leaving 8 bases between them. The CDR3 nucleotides are TGTGCCACCAGTCAAATGAGTGAGCAGTTCTTC. Amino acid sequence: CATSQMSEQFF.

This chain connects TRBV30 to TRBJ1-1; 7 bases agree with TRBD1. CDR1 GTSNPN and CDR2 SVGIG come from the germline V gene (reference sequence). V shed 0 bases and J 7 bases; nucleotides not matched to a gene: 8. The CDR3 has 14 residues. CDR3 region: CAWSVAGGPNEAFF. The CDR3 coding sequence is TGTGCCTGGAGTGTAGCAGGGGGGCCCAATGAAGCTTTCTTT.

The rearrangement uses TRBV7-9 and TRBJ2-7; 7 bases line up with TRBD1. Losses at the gene ends were 3 bases for V and 5 bases for J; bases not matched to a gene: 4. Germline V CDR1 and CDR2: SEHNR, FQNEAQ (reference sequence). This CDR3 has 13 residues. The CDR3 coding sequence is TGTGCCAGCAGCTTTTCCAGGGGGAACGAGCAGTACTTC. The encoded protein is CASSFSRGNEQYF.

The genes are TRBV19 and TRBJ1-1; D uncertain. Germline V CDR1 and CDR2: LNHDA, SQIVND (reference sequence). Trimming took off 6 bases at V and 6 bases at J, with 20 bases between the two ends. The CDR3 spans 15 residues. CDR3 DNA: TGTGCCAGTAGGATACTCGACAATTCTGGCGCTGAAGCTTTCTTT. Protein product: CASRILDNSGAEAFF.

The rearrangement joins TRBV18 to TRBJ2-7; no reliable D call. CDR1 is KGHSH, CDR2 LQKENI, per germline. V was shortened by 6 bases and J by 2 bases, with 14 bases between the two germline ends. CDR3 length: 14 amino acids. The CDR3 sequence is CASSQNGQTYEQYF. CDR3 sequence (DNA): TGTGCCAGCTCCCAAAATGGCCAGACCTACGAGCAGTACTTC.

This clone was observed once. This chain joins TRBV6-5 and TRBJ2-3, with 8 positions matching TRBD2. Trimming cost V 8 bases and J 8 bases; bases outside gene matches: 15. Germline V gene lookup returns CDR1 MNHEY and CDR2 SVGAGI. The CDR3 runs 15 residues. The CDR3 spells CASRALNRAGGTQYF. CDR3 coding DNA: TGTGCCAGCCGCGCTCTAAACCGGGCGGGAGGTACGCAGTATTTT.

The rearrangement joins TRBV6-5 to TRBJ2-7, with 7 bases aligning to TRBD1. The CDR3 extends over 14 amino acids. Germline loops: CDR1 MNHEY, CDR2 SVGAGI. With 6 bases clipped from V and 4 bases from J, the junction kept 9 bases outside the gene matches. The CDR3 protein is CASRETGYAYEQYF. CDR3 sequence (DNA): TGTGCCAGCAGGGAGACAGGGTACGCGTACGAGCAGTACTTC.